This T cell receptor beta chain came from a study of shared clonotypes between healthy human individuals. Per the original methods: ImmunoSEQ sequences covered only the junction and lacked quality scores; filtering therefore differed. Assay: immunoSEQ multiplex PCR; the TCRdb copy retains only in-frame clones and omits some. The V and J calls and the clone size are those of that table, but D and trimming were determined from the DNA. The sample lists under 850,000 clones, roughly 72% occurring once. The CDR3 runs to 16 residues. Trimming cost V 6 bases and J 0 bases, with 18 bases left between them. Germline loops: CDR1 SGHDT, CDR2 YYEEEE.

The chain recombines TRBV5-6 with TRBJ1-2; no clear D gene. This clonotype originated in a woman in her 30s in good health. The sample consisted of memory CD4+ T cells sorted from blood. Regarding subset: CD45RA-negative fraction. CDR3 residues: CASNERARSSNYGYTF. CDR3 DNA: TGTGCCAGCAACGAGAGGGCTCGATCTTCTAACTATGGCTACACCTTC.